Following are 12 T cell receptor beta chains from one sample sequenced in a study of T cells after posttransplantation cyclophosphamide. A marrow graft followed busulfan-fludarabine conditioning, with cyclophosphamide on days +3 and +4. Repertoires were generated with immunoSEQ multiplex PCR, while TCRdb's copy carries only in-frame clones and drops some. The sample lists about 10,000 clones, roughly 80% occurring once. Source: PBMCs, taken roughly 250 weeks after a stem cell transplant with posttransplant cyclophosphamide. The receptors derive from a female patient aged 40-50 years who received an allogeneic stem cell transplant from a related donor, was CMV-positive, and had no GVHD. Some T cells could come from the graft donor.

The chain couples TRBV6-5 to TRBJ2-3, with 7 nucleotides matching TRBD1. The ends lost 6 bases at V and 4 bases at J; junction bases unmatched: 7. The CDR3 is 14 amino acids. CDR1 and CDR2 (germline): MNHEY, SVGAGI. CDR3 amino acids: CASSPGQVSDTQYF. The CDR3 nucleotides are TGTGCCAGCAGCCCCGGACAGGTTTCAGATACGCAGTATTTT.

This chain connects TRBV5-5 to TRBJ2-2; D unclear. The V end was cut by 2 bases, the J end by 0 bases, with 8 bases between. Per germline, CDR1 SGHKS and CDR2 YYEKEE (reference sequence). The CDR3 sequence is 15 residues long. CDR3 in amino acids: CASSFGHTNTGELFF. In DNA form, the CDR3 reads TGTGCCAGCAGCTTTGGCCATACGAACACCGGGGAGCTGTTTTTT.

The gene calls are TRBV12-2 and TRBJ1-2; no DNA check was done on the table's D call, TRBD1. TRBV12-2 is described as a pseudogene. This CDR3 contains 16 residues. CDR3 loop: CASRLVGTVELHGYTF. CDR3 sequence (DNA): TGTGCAAGTCGCTTAGTTGGGACAGTAGAACTCCACGGCTACACCTTC.

The CDR3: CSVLEGLYGYTF. The DNA for the CDR3 is TGCAGCGTTCTAGAGGGTCTCTATGGCTACACCTTC. This chain uses TRBV29-1 with TRBJ1-2; D gene ambiguous. Trimming pared 5 bases from V and 4 bases from J, leaving 11 bases between. This CDR3 comprises 12 residues. Germline assignment: CDR1 SQVTM and CDR2 ANQGSEA. Full variable domain (remainder filled in from reference TRBV29-1 and TRBJ1-2): SAVISQKPSRDICQRGTSLTIQCQVDSQVTMMFWYRQQPGQSLTLIATANQGSEATYESGFVIDKFPISRPNLTFSTLTVSNMSPEDSSIYLCSVLEGLYGYTFGSGTRLTVV.

This clone was detected a few times. The chain carries TRBV12-5 and TRBJ2-2; D is perhaps TRBD1 (6 bases). The V gene's germline CDR1 is LGHNT and CDR2 FRNRAP. The CDR3 has 20 amino acids. Trimming cost V 0 bases and J 3 bases, with 23 bases left between them. CDR3 DNA: TGTGCTAGTGGTTTGGTACTAAATTCCCACAGGGTAGCCGACACCGGGGAGCTGTTTTTT. Translation gives CASGLVLNSHRVADTGELFF.

This chain links TRBV19 with TRBJ1-5; tentative D call: TRBD1 (5 bases). V dropped 7 bases and J dropped 7 bases, with 14 bases sitting between them. The CDR3 totals 13 residues. Germline V gene sequence: CDR1 LNHDA, CDR2 SQIVND (reference sequence). The CDR3 protein is CASNRAGWQPQHF. CDR3 coding DNA: TGTGCCAGTAATCGGGCAGGGTGGCAGCCCCAGCATTTT.

The V and J genes are TRBV27 and TRBJ2-7; 12 positions match TRBD1. The junction had 9 bases not matched to a gene; V was cut back by 4 bases and J by 2 bases. Germline lookup yields CDR1 MNHEY and CDR2 SMNVEV (reference sequence). CDR3 length: 17 residues. In nucleotides, the CDR3 is TGTGCCAGCAGTTCATTACCCGGGACAGGGGGCCCCTACGAGCAGTACTTC. It specifies CASSSLPGTGGPYEQYF.

The chain carries TRBV5-8 and TRBJ1-4; D unresolved. In germline, CDR1 is SGHTS, CDR2 YDEGEE. V gave up 4 bases and J gave up 10 bases, with 11 bases separating them. CDR3 length: 12 residues. This chain's CDR3 is CASSPIRGKLFF. In DNA, the CDR3 is TGTGCCAGCAGCCCTATCCGGGGAAAACTGTTTTTT.

By share, this clone ranks as medium-sized. CDR3 in DNA: TGTGCCAGCAGTCCGGTTGGGCCCTATAATTCACCCCTCCACTTT. Its protein is CASSPVGPYNSPLHF. J is TRBJ1-6 and V is TRBV6-5; D unclear. Germline-derived CDR1 and CDR2 are MNHEY and SVGAGI. The CDR3 sequence is 15 residues long. V was shortened by 5 bases and J by 2 bases, with 10 bases between the two germline ends.

This clone has just a few counts. The chain links TRBV5-5 to TRBJ2-7, with TRBD1 identical over 8 bases. There are 14 residues in the CDR3. From germline, CDR1 is SGHKS and CDR2 YYEKEE (reference sequence). V was pared by 3 bases and J by 7 bases, with 9 bases of the junction left unmatched. The CDR3 sequence: CASSWGQGAREQYF. CDR3 coding DNA: TGTGCCAGCAGCTGGGGGCAGGGGGCGAGGGAGCAGTACTTC.

The genes are TRBV5-4 and TRBJ1-2; no definite D call. The V end was cut by 4 bases, the J end by 1 base, with 17 bases between. Germline V gene data show CDR1 as SGHNT and CDR2 as YYREEE (reference sequence). This CDR3 contains 16 residues. The CDR3 region has the DNA TGTGCCAGCAGCGATCCGGAGGCGGTGGGTAACTATGGCTACACCTTC. Translating gives CASSDPEAVGNYGYTF.

V gene TRBV4-2 combines with J gene TRBJ2-5; 10 nucleotides line up with TRBD1. The CDR3 loop spans 15 amino acids. V dropped 4 bases and J dropped 4; count of bases not matched to a gene: 6. CDR1 and CDR2 from the germline V gene are LGHNA and YNFKEQ. The DNA for the CDR3 is TGTGCCAGCAGCCTCACGGGACAGGGGATAGAGACCCAGTACTTC. This gives the protein CASSLTGQGIETQYF.